The 29 T cell receptor beta chains reported below all come from one sample, sequenced in a study of control samples from healthy donors and cancer patients (dated by TCRdb to between 2020 and 2021). To prepare the library, the immunoSEQ multiplex PCR assay was applied. TCRdb limited this immuneACCESS table to in-frame rearrangements with V and J called. A share of clones is missing; checked studies link under half to unresolved V genes, and the rest is unexplained. The sample table records about 12,000 clones; around 87% of these occur just once. Clones ranked in the top ten supply roughly 2.7% of the sample. The sequenced material came from formalin-fixed, paraffin-embedded tissue. Receptors originate from a male donor with melanoma.

The rearrangement joins TRBV14 to TRBJ1-2; 9 nucleotides line up with TRBD1. Germline CDR1 and CDR2: SGHDN and FVKESK. With V trimmed by 4 bases and J by 6 bases, 3 bases remained unmatched. This CDR3 contains 13 residues. Here the CDR3 DNA reads TGTGCCAGCAGCCCGGGGACAGGGAATGGCTACACCTTC. Translation gives CASSPGTGNGYTF.

The chain is built from TRBV9 and TRBJ1-6; D remains unclear. V shed 0 bases and J shed 3 bases, with 7 bases lying between them. CDR1 SGDLS and CDR2 YYNGEE come from the germline V gene. The CDR3 contains 15 residues. The CDR3 loop is CASSVAAGYNSPLHF. The CDR3 DNA is TGTGCCAGCAGCGTAGCCGCAGGCTATAATTCACCCCTCCACTTT. Supplemented by reference TRBV9 and TRBJ1-6, the full variable domain reads DSGVTQTPKHLITATGQRVTLRCSPRSGDLSVYWYQQSLDQGLQFLIQYYNGEERAKGNILERFSAQQFPDLHSELNLSSLELGDSALYFCASSVAAGYNSPLHFGNGTRLTVT.

The chain links TRBV18 to TRBJ2-5; D might be TRBD2 (5 bases). Germline CDR1 reads KGHSH; CDR2 reads LQKENI. This CDR3 has 17 residues. Deletions cut 3 bases from V and 0 bases from J, with 17 bases between. CDR3 in DNA: TGTGCCAGCTCACCGCGGGTATTCCAGCAAAACCAAGAGACCCAGTACTTC. Residues: CASSPRVFQQNQETQYF.

The chain joins TRBV5-4 to TRBJ1-1; D call uncertain. The CDR3 extends over 12 amino acids. Germline loops: CDR1 SGHNT, CDR2 YYREEE (reference sequence). The V end lost 5 bases, the J end lost 3 bases, and 8 bases lay between the germline ends. The CDR3, as DNA: TGTGCCAGCAGTTACCAACACACTGAAGCTTTCTTT. This gives the protein CASSYQHTEAFF.

The V and J genes are TRBV12-5 and TRBJ2-3; D unclear. The CDR3 has 14 residues. Looked up from germline, CDR1 is LGHNT and CDR2 is FRNRAP. Trimming took off 7 bases at V and 0 bases at J, with 11 bases between the two ends. The CDR3 is CASVWQTSTDTQYF. The CDR3, as DNA: TGTGCTAGTGTTTGGCAGACTAGCACAGATACGCAGTATTTT. Full variable domain (remainder filled in from reference TRBV12-5 and TRBJ2-3): DARVTQTPRHKVTEMGQEVTMRCQPILGHNTVFWYRQTMMQGLELLAYFRNRAPLDDSGMPKDRFSAEMPDATLATLKIQPSEPRDSAVYFCASVWQTSTDTQYFGPGTRLTVL.

In this sample, this clone turned up a few times. The rearrangement links TRBV6-6 to TRBJ1-1, with D unresolved. This CDR3 spans 14 amino acids. Germline V CDR1 and CDR2: MNHNY, SVGAGI (reference sequence). Trimming took off 2 bases at V and 1 base at J, with 8 bases between the two ends. Here the CDR3 DNA reads TGTGCCAGCAGTTACCGGGGAGAGAACACTGAAGCTTTCTTT. Its protein is CASSYRGENTEAFF.

This sequence joins TRBV25-1 and TRBJ1-5, with D uncertain. Germline lookup yields CDR1 MGHDK and CDR2 SYGVNS. Trimming took off 9 bases at V and 5 bases at J, with 11 bases between the two ends. The CDR3 is 12 residues long. CDR3 sequence (DNA): TGTGCCAGGGACCGTCAGGATCAGCCCCAGCATTTT. Translating it yields CARDRQDQPQHF.

J is TRBJ1-4 and V is TRBV5-1, with D hard to call. Germline loops: CDR1 SGHRS, CDR2 YFSETQ. The CDR3 has 17 amino acids. V dropped 0 bases and J dropped 0 bases, with 12 bases sitting between them. The CDR3 nucleotides are TGCGCCAGCAGCTTGGAATCTGGGAAATCAACTAATGAAAAACTGTTTTTT. Protein product: CASSLESGKSTNEKLFF.

The chain links TRBV7-3 to TRBJ2-7, with TRBD2 identical over 13 bases. Trimming removed 5 bases from V and 7 bases from J; junction bases left unmatched: 20. Germline loops: CDR1 SGHTA, CDR2 FQGTGA. The CDR3 length is 19 residues. The CDR3 sequence is CASSPPRTSGSLAGGEQYV. The CDR3, as DNA: TGTGCCAGCAGCCCCCCCCGGACTAGCGGGAGTCTCGCTGGGGGGGAGCAGTACGTC.

The V gene is TRBV7-6, the J gene TRBJ2-2; TRBD1 matches at 7 bases. The CDR3 spans 16 residues. V lost 1 base and J lost 6; bases outside the gene matches: 8. Per germline, CDR1 SGHVS and CDR2 FNYEAQ. This CDR3 reads CASSLEVRGYSGELFF. The CDR3 DNA is TGTGCCAGCAGCTTAGAAGTCAGGGGGTATTCCGGGGAGCTGTTTTTT.

The gene calls are TRBV7-3 and TRBJ2-3, with 7 bases matching TRBD2. Per germline, CDR1 SGHTA and CDR2 FQGTGA. The J segment lost 2 bases and the V segment lost 3 bases, leaving 5 bases of the junction unmatched. The CDR3 loop spans 15 amino acids. The CDR3 reads CASSLTSSYTDTQYF. The DNA for the CDR3 is TGTGCCAGCAGCTTGACTAGCAGCTACACAGATACGCAGTATTTT.

This sequence joins TRBV19 and TRBJ1-5, with D possibly being TRBD1 (5 bases). The V gene lost 5 bases and the J gene lost 1 base, with 12 bases spanning the gap. This CDR3 is 15 amino acids long. CDR1 is LNHDA, CDR2 SQIVND, per germline (reference sequence). The CDR3 region has the DNA TGTGCCAGTAGTTGGGGCAGCTTAAGCAATCAGCCCCAGCATTTT. This gives the protein CASSWGSLSNQPQHF. Complete variable domain (other parts from reference TRBV19 and TRBJ1-5): DGGITQSPKYLFRKEGQNVTLSCEQNLNHDAMYWYRQDPGQGLRLIYYSQIVNDFQKGDIAEGYSVSREKKESFPLTVTSAQKNPTAFYLCASSWGSLSNQPQHFGDGTRLSIL.

The chain recombines TRBV4-1 with TRBJ1-1; TRBD1 might be the D (6 bases). The germline V and J ends were trimmed by 4 bases and 0 bases, with 21 bases remaining between them. Germline CDR1 is MGHRA and CDR2 is YSYEKL. The CDR3 loop spans 18 amino acids. CDR3 region: CASSPLGITGHMNTEAFF. The CDR3 nucleotides are TGCGCCAGCAGCCCCCTTGGAATAACAGGGCACATGAACACTGAAGCTTTCTTT.

The chain couples TRBV7-2 to TRBJ2-7, with D perhaps TRBD1 (6 bases). Germline lookup yields CDR1 SGHTA and CDR2 FQGNSA. This CDR3 is 13 amino acids long. V was trimmed by 5 bases and J by 4 bases, leaving 12 bases between them. DNA of the CDR3: TGTGCCAGCAGCCCCCGGGACATTTACGAGCAGTACGTC. Translating it yields CASSPRDIYEQYV.

Notes on this clone: The junction shows a germline mismatch at one end, possibly a read error. Other DNA sequences of this sample code for an identical CDR3. The chain has TRBV29-1 and TRBJ2-1; D is ambiguous. Looked up from germline, CDR1 is SQVTM and CDR2 is ANQGSEA. There are 13 residues in the CDR3. The CDR3 loop is CSAPVPIGNEQFF. The CDR3 coding sequence is TGCAGCGCTCCTGTCCCCATTGGCAATGAGCAATTCTTC.

The rearrangement uses TRBV10-3 and TRBJ1-5; TRBD1 matches at 12 bases. J was trimmed by 6 bases and V by 0 bases; bases with no gene match: 3. Germline lookup yields CDR1 ENHRY and CDR2 SYGVKD. The CDR3 covers 16 residues. The CDR3 loop is CAISESGQGAGQPQHF. CDR3 nucleotide sequence: TGTGCCATCAGTGAGTCGGGACAGGGGGCAGGTCAGCCCCAGCATTTT.

This clone appeared a single time. This chain connects TRBV5-4 to TRBJ2-7; no firm D call. The V gene's germline CDR1 is SGHNT and CDR2 YYREEE (reference sequence). CDR3 length equals 15 residues. Between the trimmed V and J ends, which lost 1 base and 3 bases, there was a span of 14 bases. The CDR3 loop reads CASSLSPLLDYEQYF. The DNA for the CDR3 is TGTGCCAGCAGCTTGTCCCCCCTACTCGACTACGAGCAGTACTTC.

The chain couples TRBV6-4 to TRBJ1-6; the D gene is possibly TRBD1 (5 bases). V lost 3 bases to trimming and J lost 10 bases, with 13 bases between them. CDR3 length: 14 residues. The germline V gene has CDR1 MRHNA and CDR2 SNTAGT. CDR3 region: CASSDRQGSSPLHF. The DNA for the CDR3 is TGTGCCAGCAGTGATCGGCAGGGTAGCTCACCCCTCCACTTT.

This chain links TRBV2 with TRBJ1-2; no clear D gene. Germline values: CDR1 SNHLY, CDR2 FYNNEI. V was trimmed by 8 bases and J by 8 bases, leaving 18 bases between them. The CDR3 consists of 13 residues. CDR3 sequence (DNA): TGTGCCAGCCGTTCGGAGGCGGGTAGGGGCTACACCTTC. This codes for CASRSEAGRGYTF.

CDR3 protein: CASSVSGIARNEQFF. CDR3 coding DNA: TGTGCCAGCAGCGTTAGCGGGATAGCTAGGAATGAGCAGTTCTTC. The chain joins TRBV9 to TRBJ2-1; 8 bases line up with TRBD2. V was pared by 2 bases and J by 7 bases, with 8 bases of the junction left unmatched. The CDR3 contains 15 residues. Looked up from germline, CDR1 is SGDLS and CDR2 is YYNGEE.

The rearrangement links TRBV19 to TRBJ2-3; TRBD2 agrees at 10 bases. The CDR3 contains 17 residues. Germline CDR1 LNHDA, CDR2 SQIVND (reference sequence). Losses at the gene ends were 7 bases for V and 5 bases for J; bases not matched to a gene: 15. The DNA of the CDR3 is TGTGCCAGTATTCCCCCCGGGAGCGGGAGGGCCTTAGATACGCAGTATTTT. Translated, it gives CASIPPGSGRALDTQYF.

This chain uses TRBV25-1 with TRBJ1-2; D is undetermined. CDR1 MGHDK and CDR2 SYGVNS come from the germline V gene. The CDR3 consists of 13 residues. The V end was cut by 4 bases, the J end by 4 bases, with 10 bases between. CDR3 loop: CASSGQVTYGYTF. The DNA of the CDR3 is TGTGCCAGCAGTGGGCAGGTAACCTATGGCTACACCTTC.

The J gene is TRBJ2-3, the V gene TRBV19, with 8 nucleotides matching TRBD2. The trim removed 4 bases at V and 4 bases at J, leaving 7 bases unmatched. The CDR3 covers 15 residues. The germline gives CDR1 LNHDA, CDR2 SQIVND (reference sequence). CDR3 DNA: TGTGCCAGTAGTAGGGAGCGGGAGTTCTCAGATACGCAGTATTTT. Its translation: CASSREREFSDTQYF.

This chain joins TRBV6-5 and TRBJ1-3; TRBD1 matches at 8 bases. V lost 4 bases to trimming and J lost 2 bases; unmatched junction nucleotides: 7. Germline assignment: CDR1 MNHEY and CDR2 SVGAGI. CDR3 size: 16 residues. CDR3 DNA sequence: TGTGCCAGCAGTTCTTGGGACAGGTTGACTGGAAACACCATATATTTT. Protein sequence: CASSSWDRLTGNTIYF.

The chain has TRBV18 and TRBJ2-7, with D uncertain. V lost 2 bases, J lost 6 bases, and 8 bases lay in between. CDR3 size: 12 residues. Germline lookup yields CDR1 KGHSH and CDR2 LQKENI. In nucleotides, the CDR3 is TGTGCCAGCTCACCATCGTTGGGCGAGCAGTACGTC. This translates into CASSPSLGEQYV.

V gene TRBV18 combines with J gene TRBJ2-3; D unresolved. With 1 base removed from V and 4 bases from J, the gap between germline ends came to 9 bases. The V gene's germline CDR1 is KGHSH and CDR2 LQKENI. The CDR3 sequence is 14 residues long. The CDR3 nucleotides read TGTGCCAGCTCACCACAAGGCCTCTCAGATACGCAGTATTTT. It yields the protein CASSPQGLSDTQYF.

V and J are TRBV12-2 and TRBJ2-2; the table's D call of TRBD2 was not tested on the DNA. TRBV12-2 is noted as a pseudogene. The CDR3 length is 13 residues. CDR3 residues: CASRLEETGELFF. For the CDR3, the DNA is TGTGCAAGTCGCTTAGAGGAGACCGGGGAGCTGTTTTTT.

This sequence joins TRBV7-6 and TRBJ2-1; D might be TRBD2 (5 bases). This CDR3 contains 16 residues. The V gene lost 0 bases and the J gene lost 5 bases, with 14 bases spanning the gap. Germline assignment: CDR1 SGHVS and CDR2 FNYEAQ. CDR3 nucleotides: TGTGCCAGCAGCTTAGCGAGAGGGTTAAGAAACAATGAGCAGTTCTTC. This encodes CASSLARGLRNNEQFF.

The chain is built from TRBV19 and TRBJ1-2; no definite D call. The CDR3 loop spans 13 amino acids. CDR1 and CDR2 from the germline V gene are LNHDA and SQIVND (reference sequence). Trimming took off 1 base at V and 7 bases at J, with 10 bases between the two ends. The CDR3 is CASSIGPKSGYTF. In nucleotides, the CDR3 is TGTGCCAGTAGTATAGGGCCGAAGAGTGGCTACACCTTC.